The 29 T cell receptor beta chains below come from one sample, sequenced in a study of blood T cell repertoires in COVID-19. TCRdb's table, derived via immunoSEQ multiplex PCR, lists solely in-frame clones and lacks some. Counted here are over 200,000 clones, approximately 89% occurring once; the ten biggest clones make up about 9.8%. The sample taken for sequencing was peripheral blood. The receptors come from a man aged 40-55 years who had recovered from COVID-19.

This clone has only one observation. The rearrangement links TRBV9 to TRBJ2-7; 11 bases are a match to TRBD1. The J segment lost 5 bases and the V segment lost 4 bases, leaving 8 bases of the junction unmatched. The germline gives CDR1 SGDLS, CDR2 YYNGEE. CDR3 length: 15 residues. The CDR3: CASSFRTGGLDEQYF. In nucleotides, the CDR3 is TGTGCCAGCAGCTTCCGGACAGGGGGCCTCGACGAGCAGTACTTC. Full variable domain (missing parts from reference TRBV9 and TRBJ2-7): DSGVTQTPKHLITATGQRVTLRCSPRSGDLSVYWYQQSLDQGLQFLIQYYNGEERAKGNILERFSAQQFPDLHSELNLSSLELGDSALYFCASSFRTGGLDEQYFGPGTRLTVT.

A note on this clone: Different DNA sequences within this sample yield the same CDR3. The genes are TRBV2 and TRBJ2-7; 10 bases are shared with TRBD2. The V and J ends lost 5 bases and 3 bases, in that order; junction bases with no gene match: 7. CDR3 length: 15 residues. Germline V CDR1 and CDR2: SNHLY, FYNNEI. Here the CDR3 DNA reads TGTGCCAGCAGTTTGGGCTTAGCGGGAGGCTACGAGCAGTACTTC. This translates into CASSLGLAGGYEQYF.

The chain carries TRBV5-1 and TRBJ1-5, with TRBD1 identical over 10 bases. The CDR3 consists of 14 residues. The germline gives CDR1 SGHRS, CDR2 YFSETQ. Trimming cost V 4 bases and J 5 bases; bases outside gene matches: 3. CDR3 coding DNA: TGCGCCAGCAGCATAGGACAGGGGGATCAGCCCCAGCATTTT. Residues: CASSIGQGDQPQHF.

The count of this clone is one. The CDR3 region is CASSPRGINEKLFF. CDR3 nucleotide sequence: TGTGCCAGCTCACCGCGAGGGATCAACGAAAAACTGTTTTTT. This chain connects TRBV18 to TRBJ1-4; D call uncertain. Germline V gene sequence: CDR1 KGHSH, CDR2 LQKENI. V lost 3 bases to trimming and J lost 8 bases, with 13 bases between them. This CDR3 has 14 amino acids. The full variable domain, completed using reference TRBV18 and TRBJ1-4, is NAGVMQNPRHLVRRRGQEARLRCSPMKGHSHVYWYRQLPEEGLKFMVYLQKENIIDESGMPKERFSAEFPKEGPSILRIQQVVRGDSAAYFCASSPRGINEKLFFGSGTQLSVL.

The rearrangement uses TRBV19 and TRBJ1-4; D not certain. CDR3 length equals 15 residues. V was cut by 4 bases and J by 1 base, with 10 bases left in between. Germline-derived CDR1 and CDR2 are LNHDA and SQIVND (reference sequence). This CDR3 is CASSTMGGTNEKLFF. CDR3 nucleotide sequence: TGTGCCAGTAGTACGATGGGAGGAACTAATGAAAAACTGTTTTTT.

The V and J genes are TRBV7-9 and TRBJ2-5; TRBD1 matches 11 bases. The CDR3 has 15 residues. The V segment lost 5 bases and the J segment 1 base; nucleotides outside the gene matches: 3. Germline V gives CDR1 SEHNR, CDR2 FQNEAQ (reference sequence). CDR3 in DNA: TGTGCCAGCAGCGTCGGGACAGGGGGCCAAGAGACCCAGTACTTC. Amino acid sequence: CASSVGTGGQETQYF.

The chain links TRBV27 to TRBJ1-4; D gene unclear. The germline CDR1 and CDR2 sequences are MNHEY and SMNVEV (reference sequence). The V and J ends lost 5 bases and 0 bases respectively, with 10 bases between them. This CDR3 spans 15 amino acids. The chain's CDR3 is CASSPRVATNEKLFF. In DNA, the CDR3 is TGTGCCAGCAGTCCCCGGGTCGCAACTAATGAAAAACTGTTTTTT.

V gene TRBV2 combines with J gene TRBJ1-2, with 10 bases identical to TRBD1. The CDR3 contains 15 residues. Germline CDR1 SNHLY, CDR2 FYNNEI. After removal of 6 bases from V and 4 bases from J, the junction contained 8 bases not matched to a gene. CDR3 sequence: CASRVTGGAGYGYTF. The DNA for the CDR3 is TGTGCCAGCAGGGTGACAGGGGGCGCTGGCTATGGCTACACCTTC. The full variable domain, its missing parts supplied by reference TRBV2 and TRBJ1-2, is EPEVTQTPSHQVTQMGQEVILRCVPISNHLYFYWYRQILGQKVEFLVSFYNNEISEKSEIFDDQFSVERPDGSNFTLKIRSTKLEDSAMYFCASRVTGGAGYGYTFGSGTRLTVV.

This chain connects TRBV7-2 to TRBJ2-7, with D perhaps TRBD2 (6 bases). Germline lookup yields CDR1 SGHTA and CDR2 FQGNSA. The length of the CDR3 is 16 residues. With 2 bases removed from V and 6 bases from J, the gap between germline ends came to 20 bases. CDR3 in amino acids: CASSLYRQGHSGEQYF. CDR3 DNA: TGTGCCAGCAGCTTATACCGGCAGGGCCATAGCGGCGAGCAGTACTTC.

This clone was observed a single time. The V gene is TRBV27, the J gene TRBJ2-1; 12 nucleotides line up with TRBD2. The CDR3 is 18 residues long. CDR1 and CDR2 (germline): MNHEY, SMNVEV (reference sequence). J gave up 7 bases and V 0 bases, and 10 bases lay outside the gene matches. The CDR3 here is CASSLSGLAGGPWNEQFF. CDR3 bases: TGTGCCAGCAGTTTATCGGGGCTAGCGGGAGGGCCGTGGAATGAGCAGTTCTTC.

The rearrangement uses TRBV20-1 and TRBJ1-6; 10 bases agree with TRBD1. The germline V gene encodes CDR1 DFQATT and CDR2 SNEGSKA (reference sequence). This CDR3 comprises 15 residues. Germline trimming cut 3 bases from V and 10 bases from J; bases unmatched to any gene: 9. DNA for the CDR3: TGCAGTGCTAGTGATCGGACAGGGGGATCCTCACCCCTCCACTTT. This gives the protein CSASDRTGGSSPLHF.

Here the CDR3 DNA reads TGTGCCAGCAGCTACCTACGACAGGGTGTCAACTATGGCTACACCTTC. The encoded protein is CASSYLRQGVNYGYTF. V usage is TRBV7-9 and J usage is TRBJ1-2, with TRBD1 matching 7 bases. J was trimmed by 2 bases and V by 4 bases; bases with no gene match: 10. Germline V gene lookup returns CDR1 SEHNR and CDR2 FQNEAQ (reference sequence). The CDR3 is 16 residues long.

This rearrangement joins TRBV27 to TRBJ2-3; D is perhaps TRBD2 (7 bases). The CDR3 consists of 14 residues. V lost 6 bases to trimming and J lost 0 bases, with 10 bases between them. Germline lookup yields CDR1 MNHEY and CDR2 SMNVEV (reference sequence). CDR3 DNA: TGTGCCAGCAGAAGGGGGGGTAGCACAGATACGCAGTATTTT. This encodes CASRRGGSTDTQYF.

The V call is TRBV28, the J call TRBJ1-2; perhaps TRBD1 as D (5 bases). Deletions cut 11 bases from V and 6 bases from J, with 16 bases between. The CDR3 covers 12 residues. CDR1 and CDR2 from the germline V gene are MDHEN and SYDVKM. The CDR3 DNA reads TGTGCCGCGTCGTCAGGGCCGGATGGCTACACCTTC. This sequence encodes CAASSGPDGYTF.

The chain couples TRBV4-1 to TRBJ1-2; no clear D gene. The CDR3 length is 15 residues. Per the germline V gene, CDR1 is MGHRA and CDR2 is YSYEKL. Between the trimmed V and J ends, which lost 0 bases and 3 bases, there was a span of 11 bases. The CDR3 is CASSQEGGRHYGYTF. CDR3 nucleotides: TGCGCCAGCAGCCAAGAGGGAGGACGCCACTATGGCTACACCTTC.

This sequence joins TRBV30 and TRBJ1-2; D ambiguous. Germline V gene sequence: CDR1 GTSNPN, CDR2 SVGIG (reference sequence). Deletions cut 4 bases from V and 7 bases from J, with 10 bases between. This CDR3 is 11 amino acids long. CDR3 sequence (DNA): TGTGCCTGGACCCAGGTCGGTGGCTACACCTTC. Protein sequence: CAWTQVGGYTF.

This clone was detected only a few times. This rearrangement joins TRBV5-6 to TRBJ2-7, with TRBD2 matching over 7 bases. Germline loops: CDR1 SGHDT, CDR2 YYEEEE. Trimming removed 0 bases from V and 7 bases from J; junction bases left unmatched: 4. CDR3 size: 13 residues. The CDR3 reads CASSLVLAAEQYF. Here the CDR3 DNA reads TGTGCCAGCAGCTTGGTGCTAGCGGCGGAGCAGTACTTC.

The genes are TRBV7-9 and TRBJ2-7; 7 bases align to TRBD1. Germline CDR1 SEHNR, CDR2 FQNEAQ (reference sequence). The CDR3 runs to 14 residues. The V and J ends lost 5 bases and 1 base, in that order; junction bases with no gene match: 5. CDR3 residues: CASSPGTVSYEQYF. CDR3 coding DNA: TGTGCCAGCAGCCCCGGGACAGTATCCTACGAGCAGTACTTC. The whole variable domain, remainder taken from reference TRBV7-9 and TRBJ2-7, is DTGVSQNPRHKITKRGQNVTFRCDPISEHNRLYWYRQTLGQGPEFLTYFQNEAQLEKSRLLSDRFSAERPKGSFSTLEIQRTEQGDSAMYLCASSPGTVSYEQYFGPGTRLTVT.

CDR3 sequence: CASRRPSTNYEQYF. DNA of the CDR3: TGTGCCAGCAGACGACCGTCGACAAACTACGAGCAGTACTTC. The chain is built from TRBV9 and TRBJ2-7; D remains ambiguous. CDR3 length: 14 amino acids. Germline lookup yields CDR1 SGDLS and CDR2 YYNGEE. The ends were cut back, 5 bases at V and 3 bases at J, with 15 bases in the middle.

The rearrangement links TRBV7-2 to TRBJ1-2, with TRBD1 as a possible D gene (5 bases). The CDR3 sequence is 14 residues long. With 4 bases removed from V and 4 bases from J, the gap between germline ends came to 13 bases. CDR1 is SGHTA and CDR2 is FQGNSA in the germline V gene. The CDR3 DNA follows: TGTGCCAGCAGCTCTCAGGGTAGGGGCTATGGCTACACCTTC. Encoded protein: CASSSQGRGYGYTF.

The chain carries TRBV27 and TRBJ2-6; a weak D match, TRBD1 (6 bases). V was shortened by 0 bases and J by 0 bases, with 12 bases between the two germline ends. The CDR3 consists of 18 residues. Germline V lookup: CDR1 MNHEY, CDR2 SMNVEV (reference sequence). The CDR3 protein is CASSLSGAGHSGANVLTF. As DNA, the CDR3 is TGTGCCAGCAGTTTATCGGGGGCAGGCCACTCTGGGGCCAACGTCCTGACTTTC. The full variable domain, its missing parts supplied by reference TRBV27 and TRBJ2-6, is EAQVTQNPRYLITVTGKKLTVTCSQNMNHEYMSWYRQDPGLGLRQIYYSMNVEVTDKGDVPEGYKVSRKEKRNFPLILESPSPNQTSLYFCASSLSGAGHSGANVLTFGAGSRLTVL.

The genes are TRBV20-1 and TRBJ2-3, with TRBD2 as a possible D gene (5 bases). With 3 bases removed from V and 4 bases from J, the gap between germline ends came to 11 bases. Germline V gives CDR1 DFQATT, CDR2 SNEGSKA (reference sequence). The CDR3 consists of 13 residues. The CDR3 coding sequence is TGCAGTGCTAGTTGGCGGGCGTCAGATACGCAGTATTTT. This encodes CSASWRASDTQYF.

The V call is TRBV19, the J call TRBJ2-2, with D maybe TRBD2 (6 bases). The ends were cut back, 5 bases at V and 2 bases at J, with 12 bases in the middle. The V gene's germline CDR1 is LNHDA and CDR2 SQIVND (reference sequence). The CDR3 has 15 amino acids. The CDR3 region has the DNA TGTGCCAGTAGTGGTGGGACTGTAAACACCGGGGAGCTGTTTTTT. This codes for CASSGGTVNTGELFF.

The CDR3: CASSKLAGIYNEQFF. Here the CDR3 DNA reads TGTGCCAGCAGCAAACTAGCGGGGATATACAATGAGCAGTTCTTC. The chain joins TRBV6-5 to TRBJ2-1; 10 bases map to TRBD2. This CDR3 spans 15 amino acids. Germline values: CDR1 MNHEY, CDR2 SVGAGI. After removal of 6 bases from V and 4 bases from J, the junction contained 6 bases not matched to a gene.

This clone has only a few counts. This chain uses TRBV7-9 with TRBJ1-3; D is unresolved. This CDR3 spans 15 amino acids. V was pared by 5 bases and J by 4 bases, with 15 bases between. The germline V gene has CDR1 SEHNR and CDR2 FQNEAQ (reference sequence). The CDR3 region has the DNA TGTGCCAGCAGCCCCCCCTCTCTCTCCGGAAACACCATATATTTT. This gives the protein CASSPPSLSGNTIYF.

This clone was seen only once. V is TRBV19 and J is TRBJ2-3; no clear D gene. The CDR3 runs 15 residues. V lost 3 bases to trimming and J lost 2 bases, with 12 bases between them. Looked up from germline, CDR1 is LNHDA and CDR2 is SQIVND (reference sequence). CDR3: CASSIQLGNTDTQYF. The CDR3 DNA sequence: TGTGCCAGTAGTATTCAACTGGGCAACACAGATACGCAGTATTTT.

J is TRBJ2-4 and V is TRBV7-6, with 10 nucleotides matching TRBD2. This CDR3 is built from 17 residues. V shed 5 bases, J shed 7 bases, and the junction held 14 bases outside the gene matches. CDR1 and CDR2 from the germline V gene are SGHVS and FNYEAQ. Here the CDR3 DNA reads TGTGCCAGCAGCCTGGTAGCGGGAGGTGGAGGGTCTAACATTCAGTACTTC. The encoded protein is CASSLVAGGGGSNIQYF. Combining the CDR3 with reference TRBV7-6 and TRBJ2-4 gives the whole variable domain GAGVSQSPRYKVTKRGQDVALRCDPISGHVSLYWYRQALGQGPEFLTYFNYEAQQDKSGLPNDRFSAERPEGSISTLTIQRTEQRDSAMYRCASSLVAGGGGSNIQYFGAGTRLSVL.

The CDR3: CASSLGEYEQYF. In nucleotides, the CDR3 is TGTGCCAGCAGTCTAGGGGAATACGAGCAGTACTTC. The rearrangement uses TRBV2 and TRBJ2-7, with D tentatively TRBD1 (5 bases). Germline assignment: CDR1 SNHLY and CDR2 FYNNEI. The CDR3 consists of 12 residues. V lost 5 bases, J lost 4 bases, and 9 bases lay in between.

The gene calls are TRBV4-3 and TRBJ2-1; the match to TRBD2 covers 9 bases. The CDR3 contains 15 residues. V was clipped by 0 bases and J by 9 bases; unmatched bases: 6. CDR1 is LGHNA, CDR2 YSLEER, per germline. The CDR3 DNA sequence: TGCGCCAGCAGCCAAGAGGTAGCGGGAGCTGGTGAGCAGTTCTTC. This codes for CASSQEVAGAGEQFF.